Below, 32 T cell receptor beta chains from the same sample are listed, as sequenced in a study of T cells in Graves' hyperthyroidism and ophthalmopathy. Using RNA transcripts as the source, TCR beta CDR3 regions were amplified. The primer set for the first-round RT-PCR of the TCR CDR3 was HTBI. TCRdb processed the multiplex PCR reads anew with MiXCR; each CDR3 protein has one entry. This sample has 250,000 to 300,000 distinct CDR3 sequences, with roughly 15% found just once. Sequencing was carried out using blood. The source is a woman in her forties or fifties with Graves' hyperthyroidism that later progressed to Graves' ophthalmopathy.

The V call is TRBV20-1, the J call TRBJ1-1; unclear D gene. Trimming left V 8 bases short and J 3 bases short, with 16 bases between. Germline-derived CDR1 and CDR2 are DFQATT and SNEGSKA (reference sequence). The length of the CDR3 is 13 residues. CDR3 residues: CSLKDAGYTEAFF. The CDR3 region has the DNA TGCAGTCTCAAAGATGCCGGGTACACTGAAGCTTTCTTT.

About this clonotype: One base away lies a much larger clone, so this may be a sequencing read error. This sequence joins TRBV30 and TRBJ1-3; D call uncertain. CDR1 and CDR2 from the germline V gene are GTSNPN and SVGIG (reference sequence). The CDR3 runs 13 residues. In DNA, the CDR3 is TGTGCCTGGAGTGTGTTGACTGGAAACGCCATATATTTT. Its translation: CAWSVLTGNAIYF.

There are many counts of this clonotype. This sequence joins TRBV11-2 and TRBJ1-2, with D possibly matching TRBD1 (5 bases). CDR3 length equals 14 residues. The V end lost 3 bases, the J end lost 8 bases, and 16 bases lay between the germline ends. In germline, CDR1 is SGHAT, CDR2 FQNNGV. The CDR3 DNA reads TGTGCCAGCAGCTTGCCCCAGGGAATCAGGGGCTACACCTTC. This sequence encodes CASSLPQGIRGYTF.

This clonotype was observed a few times. The chain recombines TRBV27 with TRBJ2-3; 7 bases align to TRBD1. Germline CDR1 MNHEY, CDR2 SMNVEV (reference sequence). J lost 2 bases, V lost 7 bases, and 9 bases had no gene match. This CDR3 spans 15 amino acids. The CDR3 bases are TGTGCCAGCAACTCCGGGACAGCTTTCACAGATACGCAGTATTTT. Its translation: CASNSGTAFTDTQYF.

This clonotype was seen a handful of times. This may come from a read error, since a much larger clone is one base off. V gene TRBV11-2 combines with J gene TRBJ2-1, with a weak D call TRBD2 (5 bases). CDR1 and CDR2 (germline): SGHAT, FQNNGV. Trimming pared 0 bases from V and 5 bases from J, leaving 17 bases between. This CDR3 comprises 17 residues. DNA for the CDR3: TGTGCCAGCAGCTTAGATCCGGCAGGAGGAACCCACAATGAGCAGTTCTTC. Translated: CASSLDPAGGTHNEQFF.

This clonotype was counted between two and nine times. CDR3 loop: CASSQDLGPRADTQYF. The CDR3, as DNA: TGTGCCAGCAGCCAAGATCTAGGACCAAGGGCAGATACGCAGTATTTT. V usage is TRBV3-1 and J usage is TRBJ2-3, with D unresolved. Germline values: CDR1 LGHDT, CDR2 YNNKEL (reference sequence). V was trimmed by 0 bases and J by 4 bases, leaving 14 bases between them. The CDR3 consists of 16 residues.

The rearrangement links TRBV20-1 to TRBJ2-1, with 9 positions matching TRBD2. V was pared by 1 base and J by 3 bases, with 4 bases of the junction left unmatched. CDR1 and CDR2 (germline): DFQATT, SNEGSKA (reference sequence). The CDR3 extends over 15 amino acids. CDR3 DNA sequence: TGCAGTGCTAGAGTAGAGACTAGCGGCTACAATGAGCAGTTCTTC. Protein product: CSARVETSGYNEQFF.

The sample holds a few counts of this clonotype. The V gene is TRBV6-1, the J gene TRBJ1-2; D not certain. CDR3 length equals 15 residues. The ends were cut back, 4 bases at V and 9 bases at J, with 21 bases in the middle. CDR1 is MNHNS, CDR2 SASEGT, per germline. CDR3 residues: CASSGSAFGSYSYTF. Here the CDR3 DNA reads TGTGCCAGCAGTGGATCTGCATTCGGGTCATATAGCTACACCTTC.

This clonotype was counted at least ten times. The chain has TRBV5-1 and TRBJ2-7; 13 positions match TRBD2. CDR3 length: 14 amino acids. The germline V gene encodes CDR1 SGHRS and CDR2 YFSETQ. The V and J ends lost 4 bases and 7 bases, in that order; junction bases with no gene match: 5. Written as DNA, the CDR3 is TGCGCCAGCAGCGTGGGACTAGCGGGGAGTGAGCAGTACTTC. Protein sequence: CASSVGLAGSEQYF.

This clonotype was seen at least ten times. The chain uses TRBV5-1 and TRBJ2-7; D possibly corresponds to TRBD2 (6 bases). V was cut by 2 bases and J by 3 bases, with 9 bases left in between. Germline V CDR1 and CDR2: SGHRS, YFSETQ. This CDR3 is built from 13 residues. CDR3 residues: CASSLGTRYEQYF. In DNA form, the CDR3 reads TGCGCCAGCAGCTTAGGGACTCGCTACGAGCAGTACTTC.

This clonotype has ten or more counts. The chain has TRBV30 and TRBJ2-1; tentatively, D is TRBD2 (5 bases). CDR1 and CDR2 from the germline V gene are GTSNPN and SVGIG (reference sequence). Trimming cost V 1 base and J 8 bases, with 12 bases left between them. The CDR3 contains 13 residues. The CDR3 sequence is CAWSATSADEQFF. The CDR3 nucleotides are TGTGCCTGGAGTGCCACTAGTGCGGATGAGCAGTTCTTC.

This clonotype was seen repeatedly, ten times or more. The J gene is TRBJ1-4, the V gene TRBV5-1, with D unclear. V was shortened by 2 bases and J by 3 bases, with 5 bases between the two germline ends. Per the germline V gene, CDR1 is SGHRS and CDR2 is YFSETQ. The CDR3 totals 13 residues. This chain's CDR3 is CASSFSPNEKLFF. The CDR3 coding sequence is TGCGCCAGCAGCTTTTCCCCTAATGAAAAACTGTTTTTT.

There are many counts of this clonotype. The chain combines TRBV2 with TRBJ1-1, with a possible D match to TRBD1 (5 bases). The CDR3 contains 13 residues. From germline, CDR1 is SNHLY and CDR2 FYNNEI. Trimming removed 11 bases at V and 3 bases at J, with 16 bases between. In DNA, the CDR3 is TGTGCCGTCAGACTCAGAGGGGACACTGAAGCTTTCTTT. Protein product: CAVRLRGDTEAFF.

The sample holds one count of this clonotype. The genes are TRBV7-2 and TRBJ2-7, with 11 bases that match TRBD2. CDR1 is SGHTA and CDR2 is FQGNSA in the germline V gene. The CDR3 sequence is 17 residues long. V shed 5 bases and J 2 bases; nucleotides not matched to a gene: 11. DNA for the CDR3: TGTGCCAGCAGCGCGTCCGGGACTAGCGGTCCTGCCTACGAGCAGTACTTC. Translating it yields CASSASGTSGPAYEQYF.

This clonotype was counted ten times or more. This chain's CDR3 is CASSYLGGGHIQYF. The CDR3 region has the DNA TGTGCCAGCAGTTACCTTGGAGGGGGGCACATTCAGTACTTC. The genes are TRBV6-2 or TRBV6-3 and TRBJ2-4; D could derive from TRBD1 or TRBD2 (6 bases each). CDR3 length: 14 amino acids. CDR1 and CDR2 from the germline V gene are MNHEY and SVGEGT. V was shortened by 2 bases and J by 8 bases, with 13 bases between the two germline ends.

This clonotype was counted many times. The CDR3 spells CASSAGTSGYRTHYNEQFF. CDR3 in DNA: TGTGCCAGCAGTGCCGGGACTAGCGGCTACCGTACCCACTACAATGAGCAGTTCTTC. The J gene is TRBJ2-1, the V gene TRBV2; 11 nucleotides line up with TRBD2. The CDR3 consists of 19 residues. The trim removed 4 bases at V and 3 bases at J, leaving 14 bases unmatched. Germline-derived CDR1 and CDR2 are SNHLY and FYNNEI.

This chain connects TRBV28 to TRBJ1-6; weak D call: TRBD1 (5 bases). Germline loops: CDR1 MDHEN, CDR2 SYDVKM. The V end lost 4 bases, the J end lost 9 bases, and 16 bases lay between the germline ends. The CDR3 consists of 15 residues. The CDR3 nucleotides read TGTGCCAGCAGTTCCGGGACCGCCAAGCGTTCACCCCTCCACTTT. Its translation: CASSSGTAKRSPLHF.

This clonotype has just a few counts. This chain connects TRBV19 to TRBJ2-1; D might be TRBD1 (5 bases). This CDR3 spans 13 amino acids. Trimming stripped 3 bases from V and 6 bases from J, with 9 bases between. From germline, CDR1 is LNHDA and CDR2 SQIVND (reference sequence). DNA for the CDR3: TGTGCCAGTAGTATGGGGCTGTTCAATGAGCAGTTCTTC. Translated: CASSMGLFNEQFF.

This clonotype was seen only a few times. The chain recombines TRBV25-1 with TRBJ2-1; D not resolved. Trimming cost V 6 bases and J 7 bases, with 16 bases left between them. The CDR3 totals 14 residues. Germline V gene lookup returns CDR1 MGHDK and CDR2 SYGVNS. CDR3 sequence: CASSGPPNLNEQFF. CDR3 coding DNA: TGTGCCAGCAGCGGACCCCCGAATCTAAATGAGCAGTTCTTC.

This clonotype was detected ten times or more. The chain recombines TRBV5-1 with TRBJ2-3, with D tentatively TRBD2 (5 bases). The CDR3 contains 16 residues. Germline lookup yields CDR1 SGHRS and CDR2 YFSETQ. Trimming took 0 bases from V and 1 from J, leaving 12 bases between them. CDR3 in DNA: TGCGCCAGCAGCTTGGCCGGAGGTGTTGGCACAGATACGCAGTATTTT. Translated: CASSLAGGVGTDTQYF.

This clonotype was seen a handful of times. The V and J genes are TRBV9 and TRBJ2-7; 9 bases match TRBD2. The germline V gene has CDR1 SGDLS and CDR2 YYNGEE. Trimming removed 2 bases from V and 2 bases from J; junction bases left unmatched: 5. This CDR3 is built from 15 residues. This CDR3 is CASSVNSGSPYEQYF. CDR3 DNA sequence: TGTGCCAGCAGCGTCAATAGCGGGAGCCCCTACGAGCAGTACTTC.

The sample holds many counts of this clonotype. J is TRBJ2-7 and V is TRBV28, with TRBD2 matching over 9 bases. This CDR3 contains 15 residues. The ends lost 8 bases at V and 2 bases at J; junction bases unmatched: 10. Germline CDR1 MDHEN, CDR2 SYDVKM. In DNA, the CDR3 is TGTGCCAGCGGGATTGAGAGCGGGAGGCCCTACGAGCAGTACTTC. Its protein is CASGIESGRPYEQYF.

This clonotype was counted ten times or more. The chain employs TRBV30 and TRBJ1-5, with D uncertain. CDR1 is GTSNPN, CDR2 SVGIG, per germline (reference sequence). CDR3 length: 12 amino acids. Between the trimmed V and J ends, which lost 1 base and 3 bases, there was a span of 4 bases. CDR3 sequence (DNA): TGTGCCTGGAGTGACTACAATCAGCCCCAGCATTTT. Its translation: CAWSDYNQPQHF.

This clonotype turned up a few times. The CDR3 sequence: CSATNRRNNSPLHF. CDR3 DNA sequence: TGCAGTGCCACAAATCGGCGGAATAATTCACCCCTCCACTTT. This rearrangement joins TRBV20-1 to TRBJ1-6; D ambiguous. This CDR3 is 14 amino acids long. Between the trimmed V and J ends, which lost 6 bases and 5 bases, there was a span of 14 bases. From germline, CDR1 is DFQATT and CDR2 SNEGSKA (reference sequence).

This clonotype was counted at least ten times. The gene calls are TRBV7-9 and TRBJ2-7; D is uncertain. Between the trimmed V and J ends, which lost 5 bases and 2 bases, there was a span of 13 bases. The length of the CDR3 is 14 residues. Germline V CDR1 and CDR2: SEHNR, FQNEAQ (reference sequence). The CDR3 DNA reads TGTGCCAGCAGCAGAAGAGGACGGACCTACGAGCAGTACTTC. Translation: CASSRRGRTYEQYF.

CDR3 nucleotides: TGTGCCAGCAGTCACGGGCGGGCCGGGTGGCATTTT. This sequence encodes CASSHGRAGWHF. The chain combines TRBV6-1 with TRBJ1-5; no clear D gene. V was clipped by 5 bases and J by 15 bases, with 17 bases between them. Germline CDR1 and CDR2: MNHNS and SASEGT. The CDR3 sequence is 12 residues long.

This clonotype was counted a few times. This sequence joins TRBV4-2 and TRBJ2-7, with TRBD2 matching 11 bases. V trimming: 0 bases; J trimming: 7 bases; junction bases outside the gene matches: 8. CDR1 LGHNA and CDR2 YNFKEQ come from the germline V gene. CDR3 size: 16 residues. CDR3 DNA sequence: TGTGCCAGCAGCCAAGATAGTCTAGCGGGGGGAGGTGAGCAGTACTTC. Translating it yields CASSQDSLAGGGEQYF.

This clonotype was counted many times. The chain combines TRBV7-9 with TRBJ2-7, with TRBD2 matching over 9 bases. The CDR3 length is 14 residues. Unmatched junction bases numbered 6, after V lost 6 bases and J lost 3 bases. CDR1 and CDR2 (germline): SEHNR, FQNEAQ (reference sequence). The CDR3 region has the DNA TGTGCCAGCAGACCCCGCGGGGGGGACTACGAGCAGTACTTC. Protein sequence: CASRPRGGDYEQYF. Combining the CDR3 with reference TRBV7-9 and TRBJ2-7 gives the whole variable domain DTGVSQNPRHKITKRGQNVTFRCDPISEHNRLYWYRQTLGQGPEFLTYFQNEAQLEKSRLLSDRFSAERPKGSFSTLEIQRTEQGDSAMYLCASRPRGGDYEQYFGPGTRLTVT.

This clonotype was seen more than once but under ten times. The V gene is TRBV4-2, the J gene TRBJ2-7; D gene ambiguous. CDR3 length: 14 residues. From germline, CDR1 is LGHNA and CDR2 YNFKEQ. Deletions cut 0 bases from V and 4 bases from J, with 10 bases between. The CDR3 coding sequence is TGTGCCAGCAGCCAAGAGAATCGGGCATACGAGCAGTACTTC. Protein sequence: CASSQENRAYEQYF.

This clonotype was detected many times. The V and J genes are TRBV4-2 and TRBJ2-5, with D unresolved. The CDR3 extends over 12 amino acids. CDR1 is LGHNA and CDR2 is YNFKEQ in the germline V gene. Trimming shortened V by 6 bases and J by 0 bases, and 5 bases separated the two germline ends. Written as DNA, the CDR3 is TGTGCCAGCAGGCGACACCAAGAGACCCAGTACTTC. As protein: CASRRHQETQYF.

In this sample, this clonotype turned up a few times. The chain joins TRBV5-5 to TRBJ1-2; no firm D call. This CDR3 is built from 15 residues. V was cut by 4 bases and J by 4 bases, with 17 bases left in between. Germline loops: CDR1 SGHKS, CDR2 YYEKEE (reference sequence). The CDR3 sequence: CASSPRGGTFYGYTF. The CDR3 region has the DNA TGTGCCAGCAGCCCTCGGGGAGGAACTTTCTATGGCTACACCTTC. The variable domain in full, completed from reference TRBV5-5 and TRBJ1-2, reads DAGVTQSPTHLIKTRGQQVTLRCSPISGHKSVSWYQQVLGQGPQFIFQYYEKEERGRGNFPDRFSARQFPNYSSELNVNALLLGDSALYLCASSPRGGTFYGYTFGSGTRLTVV.

In its sample, this clonotype was seen many times. The chain recombines TRBV18 with TRBJ2-1; D unclear. In germline, CDR1 is KGHSH, CDR2 LQKENI. The germline V and J ends were trimmed by 2 bases and 8 bases, with 16 bases remaining between them. The CDR3 is 15 residues long. CDR3 bases: TGTGCCAGCTCACCAGTATCCACAACAAGCGATGAGCAGTTCTTC. As protein: CASSPVSTTSDEQFF.